Listed below are T cell receptor beta chains from one sample, sequenced in a study of CD8+ T cells in alopecia areata. The table came from immunoSEQ multiplex PCR; TCRdb's copy has only in-frame clones and leaves some out. The sample has 150,000 to 200,000 clones, roughly 60% seen once. Source: CD4+ T cells sorted from blood, taken around week 50, from a patient treated with tofacitinib. The source of these receptors is a human donor with alopecia areata. The CDR3 runs from the conserved cysteine through the conserved F or W. A D gene is named only where the DNA matches it firmly. Clone size is not always given. Where it is, it says once, few, many or a class for expanded clones.

size | J | V | D | DNA | CDR3
few | TRBJ1-2 | TRBV29-1 | TRBD1 | TGCAGCGACCGGGACAGGGGGCTTAACTATGGCTACACCTTC | CSDRDRGLNYGYTF
- | TRBJ2-7 | TRBV30 | - | TGTGCCTGGCGACAGTCTAACGAGCAGTACTTC | CAWRQSNEQYF
- | TRBJ2-1 | TRBV30 | TRBD1 | TGTGCCTGGAGTGAGACAGGGGCCAGCTCCTACAATGAGCAGTTCTTC | CAWSETGASSYNEQFF
- | TRBJ1-1 | TRBV5-1 | - | TGCGCCAGCAGCTTGGTACGGGCGGGAAACACTGAAGCTTTCTTT | CASSLVRAGNTEAFF
- | TRBJ1-2 | TRBV5-4 | TRBD1 | TGTGCCAGCAGCTCATTCCTCGACGAACAGGGGTTCTATGGCTACACCTTC | CASSSFLDEQGFYGYTF
- | TRBJ2-7 | TRBV7-9 | TRBD2 | TGTGCCAGCAGCTTAGCACTAGCGGGGGGCCGTGGGGAGCAGTACTTC | CASSLALAGGRGEQYF
- | TRBJ1-1 | TRBV19 | - | TGTGCCAGTAGTTTACATAAGACGGCTCCTAGGGGTGAAGCTTTCTTT | CASSLHKTAPRGEAFF
few | TRBJ2-5 | TRBV11-2 | - | TGTGCCAGCAGCTTGTGGCATGCGGAGACCCAGTACTTC | CASSLWHAETQYF
- | TRBJ1-2 | TRBV9 | - | TGTGCCAGCAGCTCCTCGGCGGCAGGGAGGGGCTACACCTTC | CASSSSAAGRGYTF
once | TRBJ2-6 | TRBV5-6 | - | TGTGCCAGCAAACCTTCGGGCTCTGGGGCCAACGTCCTGACTTTC | CASKPSGSGANVLTF
- | TRBJ1-2 | TRBV18 | TRBD1 | TGTGCCAGCTCATCGGACAGGGACTATGGCTACACCTTC | CASSSDRDYGYTF
- | TRBJ1-6 | TRBV13 | - | TGTGCCAGCAGCTCAAATCGGGGGCTTAGTTCACCCCTCCACTTT | CASSSNRGLSSPLHF
few | TRBJ2-7 | TRBV29-1 | - | TGCAGCGTCACCCGAGGCCTAGACTCCTACGAGCAGTACTTC | CSVTRGLDSYEQYF
- | TRBJ1-1 | TRBV4-2 | - | TGTGCCAGCAGCCGAACAATAGAGAACACTGAAGCTTTCTTT | CASSRTIENTEAFF
- | TRBJ2-1 | TRBV6-4 | - | TGTGCCAGCAGTCCAATGGGGCCGAGGAATGAGCAGTTCTTC | CASSPMGPRNEQFF
few | TRBJ1-5 | TRBV7-8 | TRBD1 | TGTGCCAGCACCCCCACAGGGGGTAGCAATCAGCCCCAGCATTTT | CASTPTGGSNQPQHF
- | TRBJ2-1 | TRBV5-1 | TRBD2 | TGTGCCAGCACCCTCGGTCTAGCGGGGCGAGAGCAGTTCTTC | CASTLGLAGREQFF